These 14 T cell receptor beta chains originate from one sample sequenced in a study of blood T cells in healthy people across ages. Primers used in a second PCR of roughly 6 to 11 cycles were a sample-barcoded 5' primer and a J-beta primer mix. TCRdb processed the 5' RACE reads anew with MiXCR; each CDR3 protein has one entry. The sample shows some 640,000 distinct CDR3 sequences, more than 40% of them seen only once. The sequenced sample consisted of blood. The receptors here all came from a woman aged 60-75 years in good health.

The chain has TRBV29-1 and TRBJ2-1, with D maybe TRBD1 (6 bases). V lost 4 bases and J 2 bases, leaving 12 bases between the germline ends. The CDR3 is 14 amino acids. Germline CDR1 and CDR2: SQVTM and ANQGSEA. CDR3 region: CSVGTDRPYNEQFF. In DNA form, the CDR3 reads TGCAGCGTTGGGACAGATCGGCCCTACAATGAGCAGTTCTTC.

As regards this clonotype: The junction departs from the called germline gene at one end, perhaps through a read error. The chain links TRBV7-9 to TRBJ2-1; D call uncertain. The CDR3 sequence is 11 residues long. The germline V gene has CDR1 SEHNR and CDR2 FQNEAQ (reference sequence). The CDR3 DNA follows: TGTTCCAGCAGCCCTTTCAATGAGCAGTTCTTC. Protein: CSSSPFNEQFF.

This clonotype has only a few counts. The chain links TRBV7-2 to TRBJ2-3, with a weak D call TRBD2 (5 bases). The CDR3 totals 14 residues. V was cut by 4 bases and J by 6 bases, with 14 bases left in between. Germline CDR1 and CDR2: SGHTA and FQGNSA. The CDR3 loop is CASSSGVAPDTQYF. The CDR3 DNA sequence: TGTGCCAGCAGCTCCGGGGTAGCTCCGGATACGCAGTATTTT.

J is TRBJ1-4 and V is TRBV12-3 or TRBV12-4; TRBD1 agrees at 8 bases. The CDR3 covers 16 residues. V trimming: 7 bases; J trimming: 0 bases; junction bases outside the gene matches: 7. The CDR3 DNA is TGTGCCAGCACCCCGCAGGGGGCTCCAACTAATGAAAAACTGTTTTTT. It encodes CASTPQGAPTNEKLFF.

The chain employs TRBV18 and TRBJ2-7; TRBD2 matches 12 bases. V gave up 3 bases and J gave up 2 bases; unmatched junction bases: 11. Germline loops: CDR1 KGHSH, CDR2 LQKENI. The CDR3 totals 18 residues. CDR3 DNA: TGTGCCAGCTCACCCGCGACTAGCGGGAGCGCCCTTCCCTACGAGCAGTACTTC. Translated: CASSPATSGSALPYEQYF.

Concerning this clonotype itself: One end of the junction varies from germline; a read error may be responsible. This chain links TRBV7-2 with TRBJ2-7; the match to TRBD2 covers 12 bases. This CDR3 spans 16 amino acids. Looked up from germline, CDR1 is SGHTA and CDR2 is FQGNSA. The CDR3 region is CASSFSSGRDLYGQYF. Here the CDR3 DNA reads TGTGCCAGCAGTTTTTCTAGCGGGAGGGACCTCTACGGGCAGTACTTC. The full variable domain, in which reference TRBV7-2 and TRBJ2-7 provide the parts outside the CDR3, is GAGVSQSPSNKVTEKGKDVELRCDPISGHTALYWYRQSLGQGLEFLIYFQGNSAPDKSGLPSDRFSAERTGGSVSTLTIQRTQQEDSAVYLCASSFSSGRDLYGQYFGPGTRLTVT.

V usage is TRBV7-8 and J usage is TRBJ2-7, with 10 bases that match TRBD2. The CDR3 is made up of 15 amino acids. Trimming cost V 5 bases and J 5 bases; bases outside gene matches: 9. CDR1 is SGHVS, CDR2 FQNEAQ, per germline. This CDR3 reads CASSPGTSETDEQYF. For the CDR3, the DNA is TGTGCCAGCAGCCCCGGGACTAGCGAGACCGACGAGCAGTACTTC. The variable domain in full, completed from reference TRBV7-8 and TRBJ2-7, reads GAGVSQSPRYKVAKRGQDVALRCDPISGHVSLFWYQQALGQGPEFLTYFQNEAQLDKSGLPSDRFFAERPEGSVSTLKIQRTQQEDSAVYLCASSPGTSETDEQYFGPGTRLTVT.

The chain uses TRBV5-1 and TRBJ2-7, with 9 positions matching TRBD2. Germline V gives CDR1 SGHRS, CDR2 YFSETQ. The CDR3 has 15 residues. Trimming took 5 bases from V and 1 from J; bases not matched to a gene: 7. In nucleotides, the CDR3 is TGCGCCAGCAGGATTCTAGCGGGAACTTCCTACGAGCAGTACTTC. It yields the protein CASRILAGTSYEQYF.

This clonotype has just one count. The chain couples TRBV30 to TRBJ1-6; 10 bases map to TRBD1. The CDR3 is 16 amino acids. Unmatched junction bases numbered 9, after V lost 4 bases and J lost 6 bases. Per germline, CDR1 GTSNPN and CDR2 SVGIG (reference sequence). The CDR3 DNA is TGTGCCTGGATCCGCTCGGGACAGGGGAGTAATTCACCCCTCCACTTT. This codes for CAWIRSGQGSNSPLHF.

The CDR3 nucleotides are TGTGCCAGTAGTATTACAAACGCTAACTATGGCTACACCTTC. Its protein is CASSITNANYGYTF. The chain joins TRBV19 to TRBJ1-2; D not certain. The V gene's germline CDR1 is LNHDA and CDR2 SQIVND (reference sequence). Trimming pared 3 bases from V and 0 bases from J, leaving 8 bases between. The CDR3 extends over 14 amino acids.

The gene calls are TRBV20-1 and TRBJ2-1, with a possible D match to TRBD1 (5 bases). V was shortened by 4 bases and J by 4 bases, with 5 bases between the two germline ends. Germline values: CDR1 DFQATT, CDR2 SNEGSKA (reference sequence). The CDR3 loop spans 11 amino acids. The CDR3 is CSAKGYNEQFF. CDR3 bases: TGCAGTGCTAAGGGGTACAATGAGCAGTTCTTC.

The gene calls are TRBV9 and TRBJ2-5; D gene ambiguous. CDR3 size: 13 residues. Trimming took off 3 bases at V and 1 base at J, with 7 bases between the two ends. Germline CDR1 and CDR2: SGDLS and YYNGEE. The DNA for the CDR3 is TGTGCCAGCAGCGCCAACAGCCAAGAGACCCAGTACTTC. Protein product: CASSANSQETQYF.

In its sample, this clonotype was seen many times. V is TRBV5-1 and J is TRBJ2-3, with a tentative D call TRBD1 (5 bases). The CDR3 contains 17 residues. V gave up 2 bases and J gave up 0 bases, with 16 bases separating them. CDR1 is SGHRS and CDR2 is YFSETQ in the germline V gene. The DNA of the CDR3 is TGCGCCAGCAGCTTTACCCTCAGGGTCTTGAGCACAGATACGCAGTATTTT. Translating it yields CASSFTLRVLSTDTQYF.

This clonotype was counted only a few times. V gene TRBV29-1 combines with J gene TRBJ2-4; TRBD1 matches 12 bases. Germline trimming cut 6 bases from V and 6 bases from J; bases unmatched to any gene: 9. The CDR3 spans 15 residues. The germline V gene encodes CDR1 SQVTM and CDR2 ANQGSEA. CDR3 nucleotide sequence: TGCAGCGTCCACACCGGGACAGGGGGCGCAAACATTCAGTACTTC. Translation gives CSVHTGTGGANIQYF.